This TCR beta chain was observed in a study of T-cell reconstitution after alpha-beta-depleted transplantation in children. Broader study findings: One year post-transplant, T-cell counts and diversity were largely derived from T cells produced anew.

The germline V and J ends were trimmed by 0 bases and 2 bases, with 2 bases remaining between them. The germline gives CDR1 WSHSY, CDR2 SAAADI. The CDR3 is 12 amino acids. This clonotype was seen repeatedly, ten times or more. The antigen remains unidentified. Researchers prepared the TCRbeta library using unique molecular identifiers, the study reports. TCRdb independently ran MiXCR on the PCR reads; one entry per CDR3 protein. The sample shows approximately 97,000 distinct CDR3 sequences, 4.5% to 7.5% of them seen only once. The source was PBMCs, mostly from graft donor cells, collected 60 days after TCRalphabeta/CD19-depleted stem cell transplant. The receptor's source is a female patient younger than 10 who had a stem cell transplant for Fanconi anemia, so the T cells may come from the graft donor. The chain uses TRBV10-2 and TRBJ2-7; no definite D call. The CDR3 coding sequence is TGCGCCAGCAGTGAGTCACCCTACGAGCAGTACTTC. This translates into CASSESPYEQYF.